This TCR beta chain originates from a study of shared clonotypes between healthy human individuals. The V segment lost 4 bases and the J segment 3 bases; nucleotides outside the gene matches: 6. The CDR3 spans 15 residues. Germline values: CDR1 SGHRS, CDR2 YFSETQ. Authors' processing steps: Quality scores were absent from the junction-only immunoSEQ sequences, so filtering differed. The repertoire was sequenced with immunoSEQ multiplex PCR; TCRdb's copy has only in-frame clones and lacks some. V and J calls and clone size follow that table, whereas D and trimming were derived from the DNA. The table includes about 1.5 million clones, roughly 96% detected once.

This TCR derives from a man under 40 in good health. The specimen was naive CD4+ T cells sorted from blood. Subset in this sample: CD45RA+ positively selected. V usage is TRBV5-1 and J usage is TRBJ1-5; 8 nucleotides line up with TRBD1. The chain's CDR3 is CASSRAGGDNQPQHF. For the CDR3, the DNA is TGCGCCAGCAGCAGGGCAGGGGGCGACAATCAGCCCCAGCATTTT.